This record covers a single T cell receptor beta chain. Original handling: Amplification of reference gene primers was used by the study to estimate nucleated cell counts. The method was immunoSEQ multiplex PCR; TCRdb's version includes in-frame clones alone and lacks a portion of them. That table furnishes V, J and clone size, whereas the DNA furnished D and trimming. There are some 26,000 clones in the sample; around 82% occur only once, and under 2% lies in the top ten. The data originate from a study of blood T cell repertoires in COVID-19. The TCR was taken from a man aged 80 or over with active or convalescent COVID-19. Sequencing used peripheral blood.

The DNA of the CDR3 is TGTGCCAGTAGCCGTCAACAGGGGTACGGCGGGGAGCTGTTTTTT. This translates into CASSRQQGYGGELFF. The chain has TRBV19 and TRBJ2-2; 7 positions match TRBD1. CDR1 is LNHDA, CDR2 SQIVND, per germline (reference sequence). Trimming at V came to 6 bases and at J to 7 bases, leaving 11 bases not matched to a gene. This CDR3 comprises 15 residues.